What follows describes a single T cell receptor (beta chain). These data belong to a study of control samples from healthy donors and cancer patients. Profiled with immunoSEQ multiplex PCR; TCRdb holds only in-frame clones, not every one. The repertoire consists of 170,000 or so clones, with 90% to 95% occurring once and the leading ten covering more than 1.4%. CDR3 length: 15 amino acids. The V gene lost 7 bases and the J gene lost 2 bases, with 15 bases spanning the gap. Germline V gene sequence: CDR1 MGHDK, CDR2 SYGVNS. Sequenced input: blood. This receptor was obtained from a man aged 18 to 35 in good health. The chain links TRBV25-1 to TRBJ1-3, with D possibly TRBD1 on 5 matching bases. The CDR3 DNA is TGTGCCAGCACCACCTCACGGGGGGCTGGAAACACCATATATTTT. Translation: CASTTSRGAGNTIYF.